One sample yielded the 32 T cell receptor beta chains listed below, sequenced in a study of blood T cells in healthy people across ages. Together with a sample-barcoded 5' primer, a J-beta primer mix was included in a second PCR lasting about 6 to 11 cycles. MiXCR, run by TCRdb on the 5' RACE reads, gives a single entry per CDR3 protein. The table has about a million distinct CDR3 sequences, roughly half seen once; the top ten hold about 21%. Sequenced material: blood. These receptors all come from a woman aged 55-75 years in good health.

This clonotype was observed many times. This chain links TRBV25-1 with TRBJ2-5; 7 bases map to TRBD1. The V gene end was trimmed by 5 bases and the J gene end by 3 bases; junction bases not matched to a gene: 9. This CDR3 comprises 15 residues. Per the germline V gene, CDR1 is MGHDK and CDR2 is SYGVNS. The DNA of the CDR3 is TGTGCCAGCAGTACGTCCCGGGACAGAAAAGAGACCCAGTACTTC. This translates into CASSTSRDRKETQYF. Complete variable domain (other parts from reference TRBV25-1 and TRBJ2-5): EADIYQTPRYLVIGTGKKITLECSQTMGHDKMYWYQQDPGMELHLIHYSYGVNSTEKGDLSSESTVSRIRTEHFPLTLESARPSHTSQYLCASSTSRDRKETQYFGPGTRLLVL.

This clonotype has just a few counts. The chain links TRBV5-1 to TRBJ1-2; TRBD1 agrees at 7 bases. This CDR3 contains 14 residues. V was clipped by 4 bases and J by 6 bases; unmatched bases: 9. Germline V CDR1 and CDR2: SGHRS, YFSETQ. The CDR3 here is CASSTQGRIDGYTF. CDR3 DNA: TGCGCCAGCAGCACACAGGGGCGGATCGATGGCTACACCTTC.

The CDR3 loop is CASSSYREKTQYF. For the CDR3, the DNA is TGTGCCAGCAGCTCCTACAGGGAAAAGACCCAGTACTTC. This sequence joins TRBV7-6 and TRBJ2-5, with a possible D match to TRBD1 (6 bases). The V end lost 4 bases, the J end lost 6 bases, and 12 bases lay between the germline ends. Per germline, CDR1 SGHVS and CDR2 FNYEAQ. This CDR3 has 13 residues.

The sample holds a few counts of this clonotype. The V gene is TRBV29-1, the J gene TRBJ1-1, with D tentatively TRBD1 (6 bases). V shed 3 bases and J shed 5 bases, with 16 bases lying between them. CDR3 length: 14 amino acids. Germline V CDR1 and CDR2: SQVTM, ANQGSEA. The DNA for the CDR3 is TGCAGCGTTGACATTGGACAGTTCGTTACTGAAGCTTTCTTT. Amino acid sequence: CSVDIGQFVTEAFF.

This clonotype has more than one count but fewer than ten. This rearrangement joins TRBV6-6 to TRBJ1-2; D gene uncertain. Germline assignment: CDR1 MNHNY and CDR2 SVGAGI (reference sequence). The length of the CDR3 is 11 residues. V was pared by 7 bases and J by 5 bases, with 8 bases between. The CDR3 reads CASKANYGYTF. In DNA form, the CDR3 reads TGTGCCAGCAAAGCGAATTATGGCTACACCTTC.

The chain combines TRBV28 with TRBJ1-5, with 10 bases that match TRBD1. The CDR3 spans 18 residues. The germline V gene encodes CDR1 MDHEN and CDR2 SYDVKM. Losses at the gene ends were 6 bases for V and 4 bases for J; bases not matched to a gene: 15. This CDR3 is CASRAKGTGEPWNQPQHF. For the CDR3, the DNA is TGTGCCAGCAGGGCAAAGGGGACAGGGGAACCCTGGAATCAGCCCCAGCATTTT. The full variable domain, completed using reference TRBV28 and TRBJ1-5, is DVKVTQSSRYLVKRTGEKVFLECVQDMDHENMFWYRQDPGLGLRLIYFSYDVKMKEKGDIPEGYSVSREKKERFSLILESASTNQTSMYLCASRAKGTGEPWNQPQHFGDGTRLSIL.

The V call is TRBV24-1, the J call TRBJ2-3, with 10 bases identical to TRBD2. Germline trimming cut 3 bases from V and 5 bases from J; bases unmatched to any gene: 13. CDR3 length: 18 amino acids. Germline CDR1 and CDR2: KGHDR and SFDVKD. The CDR3 region is CATSDVGLAGVGKDTQYF. The CDR3 DNA reads as TGTGCCACCAGTGATGTGGGGCTAGCGGGAGTGGGGAAAGATACGCAGTATTTT.

The V call is TRBV10-3, the J call TRBJ2-7; 8 bases agree with TRBD2. V dropped 6 bases and J dropped 7; count of bases not matched to a gene: 14. In germline, CDR1 is ENHRY, CDR2 SYGVKD. This CDR3 spans 15 amino acids. The CDR3 DNA sequence: TGTGCCATCAGCGATAGCGGGGCGGATTACAATGAGCAGTACTTC. Protein product: CAISDSGADYNEQYF.

A few counts support this clonotype. A read error may account for a junction end that differs from germline. The genes are TRBV2 and TRBJ2-7; TRBD1 aligns across 7 bases. This CDR3 is 14 amino acids long. The germline V gene encodes CDR1 SNHLY and CDR2 FYNNEI. The CDR3 DNA reads TGTGCCAGTAGGGACAGTAGAACCTCCTATGAGCAGTACTTC. It translates to CASRDSRTSYEQYF.

This chain joins TRBV4-1 and TRBJ2-1; TRBD1 matches 9 bases. Germline CDR1 reads MGHRA; CDR2 reads YSYEKL. The CDR3 runs to 17 residues. J gave up 9 bases and V 1 base, and 13 bases lay outside the gene matches. The CDR3 DNA follows: TGCGCCAGCAGCCAAGGTTACCTGGGGACAGGGTTGGGTGAGCAGTTCTTC. Protein product: CASSQGYLGTGLGEQFF.

This clonotype was seen only a few times. The V call is TRBV9, the J call TRBJ2-7; TRBD1 might be the D (5 bases). Germline CDR1 is SGDLS and CDR2 is YYNGEE. The CDR3 runs 13 residues. V lost 3 bases and J 2 bases, leaving 9 bases between the germline ends. Here the CDR3 DNA reads TGTGCCAGCAGCGCCGACAGTACCTACGAGCAGTACTTC. Its protein product is CASSADSTYEQYF.

This clonotype was counted only a few times. The CDR3 bases are TGCAGTGCTCCAGGAGTAAACACTGAAGCTTTCTTT. Amino acid sequence: CSAPGVNTEAFF. V usage is TRBV20-1 and J usage is TRBJ1-1, with unresolved D. This CDR3 has 12 residues. The V and J ends lost 5 bases and 2 bases respectively, with 9 bases between them. The germline CDR1 and CDR2 sequences are DFQATT and SNEGSKA (reference sequence).

V usage is TRBV5-1 and J usage is TRBJ2-2; D possibly corresponds to TRBD1 (6 bases). V lost 4 bases and J 2 bases, leaving 9 bases between the germline ends. CDR3 size: 14 residues. Germline lookup yields CDR1 SGHRS and CDR2 YFSETQ. The CDR3 protein is CASSQDSNTGELFF. The CDR3 DNA follows: TGCGCCAGCAGCCAGGACAGTAACACCGGGGAGCTGTTTTTT. The whole variable domain, filled in from reference TRBV5-1 and TRBJ2-2, reads KAGVTQTPRYLIKTRGQQVTLSCSPISGHRSVSWYQQTPGQGLQFLFEYFSETQRNKGNFPGRFSGRQFSNSRSEMNVSTLELGDSALYLCASSQDSNTGELFFGEGSRLTVL.

This clonotype was counted between two and nine times. The chain carries TRBV5-1 and TRBJ2-3; D may be TRBD2 (6 bases). The V end lost 2 bases, the J end lost 7 bases, and 17 bases lay between the germline ends. This CDR3 contains 15 residues. Germline V gives CDR1 SGHRS, CDR2 YFSETQ. The CDR3 protein is CASSLQVSGDNTQYF. For the CDR3, the DNA is TGCGCCAGCAGCTTACAGGTTAGCGGAGACAATACGCAGTATTTT.

In its sample, this clonotype was seen many times. J is TRBJ1-1 and V is TRBV29-1; D is unclear. Trimming stripped 4 bases from V and 2 bases from J, with 8 bases between. Germline CDR1 and CDR2: SQVTM and ANQGSEA. This CDR3 comprises 12 residues. CDR3 sequence reads: CSVGYRNTEAFF. The CDR3 nucleotides read TGCAGCGTTGGCTACAGAAACACTGAAGCTTTCTTT.

This clonotype was counted only a few times. The chain recombines TRBV20-1 with TRBJ2-1; perhaps TRBD2 as D (5 bases). Trimming shortened V by 6 bases and J by 4 bases, and 19 bases separated the two germline ends. The length of the CDR3 is 15 residues. Germline V gives CDR1 DFQATT, CDR2 SNEGSKA (reference sequence). In DNA, the CDR3 is TGCAGTGCCGATGCCACTAGGGCCGGATACAATGAGCAGTTCTTC. Protein: CSADATRAGYNEQFF.

This clonotype has just a few counts. This chain links TRBV5-1 with TRBJ2-5; 11 positions agree with TRBD1. CDR3 length equals 16 residues. Germline V CDR1 and CDR2: SGHRS, YFSETQ. V lost 3 bases, J lost 4 bases, and 8 bases stayed unmatched. CDR3 amino acids: CASSSQRTGGVETQYF. As DNA, the CDR3 is TGCGCCAGCAGCTCCCAAAGGACAGGGGGCGTAGAGACCCAGTACTTC.

J is TRBJ1-1 and V is TRBV28; D is perhaps TRBD1 (6 bases). CDR1 and CDR2 from the germline V gene are MDHEN and SYDVKM. V dropped 3 bases and J dropped 5 bases, with 16 bases sitting between them. The CDR3 spans 15 residues. The CDR3 spells CASSFRGGGGTEAFF. As DNA, the CDR3 is TGTGCCAGCAGTTTCCGGGGGGGCGGGGGAACTGAAGCTTTCTTT. The whole variable domain, remainder taken from reference TRBV28 and TRBJ1-1, is DVKVTQSSRYLVKRTGEKVFLECVQDMDHENMFWYRQDPGLGLRLIYFSYDVKMKEKGDIPEGYSVSREKKERFSLILESASTNQTSMYLCASSFRGGGGTEAFFGQGTRLTVV.

This chain connects TRBV12-3 or TRBV12-4 to TRBJ2-5; TRBD2 aligns across 9 bases. The V segment lost 6 bases and the J segment 4 bases; nucleotides outside the gene matches: 6. The CDR3 loop spans 14 amino acids. The CDR3: CASSPLAGRETQYF. CDR3 nucleotide sequence: TGTGCCAGCAGCCCGCTAGCGGGGAGAGAGACCCAGTACTTC.

Ten or more counts support this clonotype. The chain recombines TRBV29-1 with TRBJ2-5; 8 nucleotides agree with TRBD1. Germline assignment: CDR1 SQVTM and CDR2 ANQGSEA. With V trimmed by 5 bases and J by 2 bases, 7 bases remained unmatched. The CDR3 sequence is 14 residues long. CDR3 DNA: TGCAGCGTTCTGTTGACAGGGGAACAAGAGACCCAGTACTTC. Encoded protein: CSVLLTGEQETQYF.

There are a few counts of this clonotype. The J gene is TRBJ2-4, the V gene TRBV6-6; a weak D match, TRBD1 (6 bases). CDR3 size: 12 residues. Per the germline V gene, CDR1 is MNHNY and CDR2 is SVGAGI (reference sequence). V was cut by 4 bases and J by 14 bases, with 15 bases left in between. CDR3 in DNA: TGTGCCAGCAGTTCCCCACAGGGCAGAGAGTACTTC. Protein: CASSSPQGREYF.

There are a few counts of this clonotype. V and J are TRBV29-1 and TRBJ1-4, with 12 bases identical to TRBD1. Losses at the gene ends were 7 bases for V and 8 bases for J; bases not matched to a gene: 5. Germline loops: CDR1 SQVTM, CDR2 ANQGSEA. The CDR3 extends over 13 amino acids. CDR3 protein: CSAFGTGGEKLFF. In DNA, the CDR3 is TGCAGCGCCTTTGGGACAGGGGGCGAAAAACTGTTTTTT.

The chain employs TRBV6-1 and TRBJ2-4; 7 bases agree with TRBD1. CDR1 is MNHNS and CDR2 is SASEGT in the germline V gene. The CDR3 has 17 residues. V dropped 3 bases and J dropped 7; count of bases not matched to a gene: 15. The CDR3 loop reads CASSEIQGMLISNIQYF. CDR3 bases: TGTGCCAGCAGTGAGATACAGGGGATGTTGATTTCCAACATTCAGTACTTC.

This sequence joins TRBV15 and TRBJ1-2; D is uncertain. The CDR3 totals 14 residues. Trimming pared 1 base from V and 1 base from J, leaving 7 bases between. The germline CDR1 and CDR2 sequences are LNHNV and YYDKDF (reference sequence). DNA of the CDR3: TGTGCCACCAGCAGAGTTAACCATAACTATGGCTACACCTTC. It is translated as CATSRVNHNYGYTF.

The gene calls are TRBV2 and TRBJ2-3; D not resolved. V lost 7 bases and J 7 bases, leaving 9 bases between the germline ends. The CDR3 is 11 amino acids. Per the germline V gene, CDR1 is SNHLY and CDR2 is FYNNEI. CDR3 sequence: CASNPVYTQYF. The CDR3 DNA sequence: TGTGCCAGCAACCCCGTATATACGCAGTATTTT.

The chain joins TRBV5-4 to TRBJ2-3, with 11 bases aligning to TRBD2. CDR1 and CDR2 (germline): SGHNT, YYREEE (reference sequence). Losses at the gene ends were 2 bases for V and 9 bases for J; bases not matched to a gene: 5. CDR3 length equals 14 residues. The DNA of the CDR3 is TGTGCCAGCAGCTTCGCTAGCGGGAGGACGACGCAGTATTTT. It is translated as CASSFASGRTTQYF.

V and J are TRBV2 and TRBJ2-4; TRBD2 matches at 12 bases. This CDR3 comprises 16 residues. The J segment lost 8 bases and the V segment lost 3 bases, leaving 8 bases of the junction unmatched. Germline-derived CDR1 and CDR2 are SNHLY and FYNNEI. The DNA of the CDR3 is TGTGCCAGCAGTGACAGGACTAGCGGGACGGGGGACATTCAGTACTTC. Residues: CASSDRTSGTGDIQYF. Full variable domain (rest looked up from reference TRBV2 and TRBJ2-4): EPEVTQTPSHQVTQMGQEVILRCVPISNHLYFYWYRQILGQKVEFLVSFYNNEISEKSEIFDDQFSVERPDGSNFTLKIRSTKLEDSAMYFCASSDRTSGTGDIQYFGAGTRLSVL.

This chain links TRBV30 with TRBJ2-1, with D unclear. V was clipped by 6 bases and J by 3 bases, with 15 bases between them. The germline V gene encodes CDR1 GTSNPN and CDR2 SVGIG (reference sequence). The CDR3 covers 14 residues. The DNA of the CDR3 is TGTGCCTGCCCCGGGCGTAGCCTCTACAATGAGCAGTTCTTC. This sequence encodes CACPGRSLYNEQFF.

The rearrangement joins TRBV10-3 to TRBJ2-3; 10 bases fit TRBD2. The CDR3 runs to 16 residues. V shed 2 bases, J shed 1 base, and the junction held 3 bases outside the gene matches. Per the germline V gene, CDR1 is ENHRY and CDR2 is SYGVKD. For the CDR3, the DNA is TGTGCCATCAGTGAGGGTACTAGCGGGGGCACAGATACGCAGTATTTT. Protein: CAISEGTSGGTDTQYF.

The sample holds a few counts of this clonotype. The chain combines TRBV28 with TRBJ2-5; 9 nucleotides line up with TRBD2. Per the germline V gene, CDR1 is MDHEN and CDR2 is SYDVKM. Germline trimming cut 2 bases from V and 1 base from J; bases unmatched to any gene: 5. CDR3 length: 16 residues. The CDR3 protein is CASSLQLAGFQETQYF. The CDR3 DNA sequence: TGTGCCAGCAGTTTACAGCTAGCGGGGTTCCAAGAGACCCAGTACTTC.

The V call is TRBV7-6, the J call TRBJ2-6, with D unresolved. The CDR3 length is 17 residues. Germline CDR1 and CDR2: SGHVS and FNYEAQ. V gave up 4 bases and J gave up 0 bases, with 13 bases separating them. CDR3 sequence (DNA): TGTGCCAGCAGCTCGCGGCGCCGTTACTCTGGGGCCAACGTCCTGACTTTC. Its protein is CASSSRRRYSGANVLTF.

V is TRBV3-1 and J is TRBJ2-1; D is uncertain. The end of the DNA aligns better with TRBJ2-7, so the J call may be wrong. Per the germline V gene, CDR1 is LGHDT and CDR2 is YNNKEL (reference sequence). The length of the CDR3 is 11 residues. CDR3 amino acids: CASSYDNEQYF. The CDR3 nucleotides read TGTGCCAGCAGTTACGACAATGAGCAGTACTTC.